This entry lists 9 T cell receptor beta chains sequenced from one sample in a study of blood T cell repertoires in COVID-19 (dated by TCRdb to 2020 to 2021). Library generation was performed with the immunoSEQ multiplex PCR assay. TCRdb took this table from immuneACCESS and kept in-frame rearrangements with V and J called. Such tables lack part of the clones; where checked against another copy, unresolved V genes explain under half of the gap, and the rest is unexplained. The sample table records about 83,000 clones; roughly 86% of these occur just once. Around a fifth of the sample lies in the top ten. The sample was peripheral blood. Receptors were obtained from an elderly woman in a cohort sampled during active or convalescent COVID-19.

The rearrangement links TRBV14 to TRBJ1-2; D gene uncertain. Germline V CDR1 and CDR2: SGHDN, FVKESK. V was clipped by 4 bases and J by 4 bases, with 10 bases between them. The CDR3 is 13 amino acids. CDR3 loop: CASSPGISYGYTF. The CDR3, as DNA: TGTGCCAGCAGCCCGGGAATAAGCTATGGCTACACCTTC.

In nucleotides, the CDR3 is TGTGCCAGCAGTCCCGGAGGGGCGAATATGAACACTGAAGCTTTCTTT. It translates to CASSPGGANMNTEAFF. The rearrangement joins TRBV25-1 to TRBJ1-1, with a tentative D call TRBD1 (5 bases). The V gene's germline CDR1 is MGHDK and CDR2 SYGVNS. V shed 5 bases and J shed 0 bases, with 16 bases lying between them. This CDR3 region has 16 residues.

V gene TRBV18 combines with J gene TRBJ1-6; D ambiguous. Between the trimmed V and J ends, which lost 3 bases and 0 bases, there was a span of 12 bases. CDR1 and CDR2 (germline): KGHSH, LQKENI. This CDR3 is 17 amino acids long. CDR3 in amino acids: CASSPRERVSYNSPLHF. The CDR3 bases are TGTGCCAGCTCACCGCGGGAGAGGGTCTCCTATAATTCACCCCTCCACTTT. Based on the CDR3 plus reference TRBV18 and TRBJ1-6, the full variable domain is NAGVMQNPRHLVRRRGQEARLRCSPMKGHSHVYWYRQLPEEGLKFMVYLQKENIIDESGMPKERFSAEFPKEGPSILRIQQVVRGDSAAYFCASSPRERVSYNSPLHFGNGTRLTVT.

The chain has TRBV19 and TRBJ1-2, with TRBD1 identical over 9 bases. V lost 8 bases to trimming and J lost 7 bases; unmatched junction nucleotides: 8. The germline gives CDR1 LNHDA, CDR2 SQIVND (reference sequence). The CDR3 runs to 13 residues. CDR3 DNA sequence: TGTGCCAGTGGGGACAGGGATTCGAGTGGCTACACCTTC. It specifies CASGDRDSSGYTF.

The chain has TRBV28 and TRBJ1-3; maybe TRBD1 (6 bases). Trimming removed 4 bases from V and 2 bases from J, with 15 bases in between. The CDR3 sequence is 16 residues long. CDR1 and CDR2 (germline): MDHEN, SYDVKM. CDR3 nucleotide sequence: TGTGCCAGCAGTTCTCCCGCGGGGGGCGCTGGAAACACCATATATTTT. Translated, it gives CASSSPAGGAGNTIYF.

The gene calls are TRBV24-1 and TRBJ2-1, with D perhaps matching TRBD1 (5 bases). This CDR3 comprises 16 residues. The V gene's germline CDR1 is KGHDR and CDR2 SFDVKD. V lost 1 base and J 2 bases, leaving 11 bases between the germline ends. The CDR3 DNA sequence: TGTGCCACCAGTGATTTAAGGGCGGACACCTACAATGAGCAGTTCTTC. This codes for CATSDLRADTYNEQFF.

The rearrangement uses TRBV20-1 and TRBJ2-7; maybe TRBD2 (6 bases). Germline V CDR1 and CDR2: DFQATT, SNEGSKA (reference sequence). CDR3 length: 13 residues. V was clipped by 3 bases and J by 4 bases, with 13 bases between them. CDR3 loop: CSASWGVGYEQYF. The CDR3, as DNA: TGCAGTGCTAGTTGGGGGGTGGGTTACGAGCAGTACTTC.

The gene calls are TRBV10-3 and TRBJ1-1; D gene ambiguous. Trimming left V 2 bases short and J 5 bases short, with 12 bases between. CDR3 length equals 14 residues. CDR1 and CDR2 from the germline V gene are ENHRY and SYGVKD. In DNA form, the CDR3 reads TGTGCCATCAGTGAGGTACGGCGAGGGACTGAAGCTTTCTTT. Encoded protein: CAISEVRRGTEAFF.

About this clone itself: Other DNA sequences in the sample encode the same CDR3. V usage is TRBV24-1 and J usage is TRBJ1-2; D is possibly TRBD1 (5 bases). The CDR3 runs 15 residues. The V gene lost 3 bases and the J gene lost 1 base, with 11 bases spanning the gap. CDR1 and CDR2 (germline): KGHDR, SFDVKD. CDR3 sequence reads: CATSDPWDFNYGYTF. The DNA of the CDR3 is TGTGCCACCAGTGATCCCTGGGACTTTAACTATGGCTACACCTTC.